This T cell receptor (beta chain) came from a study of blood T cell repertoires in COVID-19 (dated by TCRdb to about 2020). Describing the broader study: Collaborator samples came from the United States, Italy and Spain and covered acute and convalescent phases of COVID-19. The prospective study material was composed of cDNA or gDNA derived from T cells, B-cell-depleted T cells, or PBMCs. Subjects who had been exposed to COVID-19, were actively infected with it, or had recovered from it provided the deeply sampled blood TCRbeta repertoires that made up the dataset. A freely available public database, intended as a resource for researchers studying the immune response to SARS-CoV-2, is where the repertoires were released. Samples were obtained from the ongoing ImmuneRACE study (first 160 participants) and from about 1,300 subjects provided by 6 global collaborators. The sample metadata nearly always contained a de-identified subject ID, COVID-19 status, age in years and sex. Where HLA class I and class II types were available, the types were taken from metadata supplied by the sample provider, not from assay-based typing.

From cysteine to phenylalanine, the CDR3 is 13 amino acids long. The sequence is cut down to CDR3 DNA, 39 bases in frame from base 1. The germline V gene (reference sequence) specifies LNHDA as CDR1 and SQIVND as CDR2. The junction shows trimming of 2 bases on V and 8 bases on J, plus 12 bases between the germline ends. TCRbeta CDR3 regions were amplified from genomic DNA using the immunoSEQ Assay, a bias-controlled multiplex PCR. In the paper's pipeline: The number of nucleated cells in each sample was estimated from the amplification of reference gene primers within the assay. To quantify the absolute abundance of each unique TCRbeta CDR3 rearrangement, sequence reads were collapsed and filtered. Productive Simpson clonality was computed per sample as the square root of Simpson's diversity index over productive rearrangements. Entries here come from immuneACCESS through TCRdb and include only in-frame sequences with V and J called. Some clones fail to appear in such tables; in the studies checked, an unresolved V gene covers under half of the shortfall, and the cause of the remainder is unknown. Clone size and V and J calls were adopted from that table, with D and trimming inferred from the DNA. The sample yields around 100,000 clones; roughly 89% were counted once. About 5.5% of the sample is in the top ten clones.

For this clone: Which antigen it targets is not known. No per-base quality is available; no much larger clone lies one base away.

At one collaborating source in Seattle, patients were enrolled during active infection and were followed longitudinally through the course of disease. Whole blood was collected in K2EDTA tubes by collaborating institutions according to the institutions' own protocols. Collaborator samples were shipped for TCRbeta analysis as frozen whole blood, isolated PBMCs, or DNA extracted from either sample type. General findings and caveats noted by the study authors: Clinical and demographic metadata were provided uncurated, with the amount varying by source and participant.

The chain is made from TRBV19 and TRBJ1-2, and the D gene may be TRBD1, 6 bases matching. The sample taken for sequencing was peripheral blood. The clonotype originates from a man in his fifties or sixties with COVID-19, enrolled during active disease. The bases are TGTGCCAGTAGTATAACAGGGAGTAAGGGCTACACCTTC. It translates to CASSITGSKGYTF. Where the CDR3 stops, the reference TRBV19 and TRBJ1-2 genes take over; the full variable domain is DGGITQSPKYLFRKEGQNVTLSCEQNLNHDAMYWYRQDPGQGLRLIYYSQIVNDFQKGDIAEGYSVSREKKESFPLTVTSAQKNPTAFYLCASSITGSKGYTFGSGTRLTVV.